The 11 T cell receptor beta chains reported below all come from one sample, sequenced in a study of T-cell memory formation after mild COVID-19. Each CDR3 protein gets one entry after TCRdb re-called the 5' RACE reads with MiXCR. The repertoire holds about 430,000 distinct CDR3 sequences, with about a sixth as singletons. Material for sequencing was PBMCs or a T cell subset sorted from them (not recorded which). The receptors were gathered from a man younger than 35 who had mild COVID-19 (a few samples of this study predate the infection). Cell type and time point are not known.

The CDR3 here is CASSPPVPSHEQYV. Here the CDR3 DNA reads TGTGCCAGCAGCCCCCCGGTCCCGTCCCACGAGCAGTACGTC. V is TRBV7-9 and J is TRBJ2-7; D is unclear. From germline, CDR1 is SEHNR and CDR2 FQNEAQ (reference sequence). The length of the CDR3 is 14 residues. V lost 5 bases to trimming and J lost 5 bases, with 16 bases between them.

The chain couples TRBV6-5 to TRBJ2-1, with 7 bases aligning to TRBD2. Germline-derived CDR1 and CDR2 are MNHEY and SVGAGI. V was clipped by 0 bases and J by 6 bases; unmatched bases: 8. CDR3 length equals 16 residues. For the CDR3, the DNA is TGTGCCAGCAGTTACTCGGGAGGGCCCCTCGGCAATGAGCAGTTCTTC. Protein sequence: CASSYSGGPLGNEQFF.

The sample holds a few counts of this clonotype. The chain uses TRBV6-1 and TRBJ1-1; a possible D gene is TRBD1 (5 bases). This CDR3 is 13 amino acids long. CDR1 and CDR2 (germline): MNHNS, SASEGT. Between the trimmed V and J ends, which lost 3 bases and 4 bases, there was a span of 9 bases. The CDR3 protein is CASSEQGSTEAFF. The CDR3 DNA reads TGTGCCAGCAGTGAGCAGGGAAGCACTGAAGCTTTCTTT.

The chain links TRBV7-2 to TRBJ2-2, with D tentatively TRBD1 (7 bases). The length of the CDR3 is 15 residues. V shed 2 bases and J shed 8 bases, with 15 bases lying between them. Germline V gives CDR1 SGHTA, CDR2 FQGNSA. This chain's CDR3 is CASSLRGTDGGELFF. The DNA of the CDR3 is TGTGCCAGCAGCTTACGGGGGACAGACGGAGGGGAGCTGTTTTTT.

For the CDR3, the DNA is TGCGCCAGCAGAGAAGGGACCGGGGAGCTGTTTTTT. It translates to CASREGTGELFF. The chain is built from TRBV5-1 and TRBJ2-2, with D hard to call. V lost 5 bases and J lost 5, with 7 bases in between. The germline CDR1 and CDR2 sequences are SGHRS and YFSETQ. This CDR3 region has 12 residues.

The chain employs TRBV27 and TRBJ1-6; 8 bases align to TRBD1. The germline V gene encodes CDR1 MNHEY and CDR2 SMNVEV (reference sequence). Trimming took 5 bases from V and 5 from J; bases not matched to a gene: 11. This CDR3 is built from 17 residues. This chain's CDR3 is CASSRDQGALDNSPLHF. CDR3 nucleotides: TGTGCCAGCAGTCGTGACCAGGGGGCGTTGGATAATTCACCCCTCCACTTT.

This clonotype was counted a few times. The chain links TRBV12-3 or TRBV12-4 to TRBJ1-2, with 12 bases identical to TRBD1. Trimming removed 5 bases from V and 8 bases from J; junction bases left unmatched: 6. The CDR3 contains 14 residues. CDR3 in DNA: TGTGCCAGCAGTCGGGACAGGGGGCTAGTAGGCTACACCTTC. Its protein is CASSRDRGLVGYTF.

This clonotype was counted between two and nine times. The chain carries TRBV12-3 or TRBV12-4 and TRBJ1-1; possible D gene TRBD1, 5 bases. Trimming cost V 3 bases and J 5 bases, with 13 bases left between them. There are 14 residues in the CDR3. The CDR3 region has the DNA TGTGCCAGCAGTTTTGGGGGGGTCTATACTGAAGCTTTCTTT. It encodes CASSFGGVYTEAFF.

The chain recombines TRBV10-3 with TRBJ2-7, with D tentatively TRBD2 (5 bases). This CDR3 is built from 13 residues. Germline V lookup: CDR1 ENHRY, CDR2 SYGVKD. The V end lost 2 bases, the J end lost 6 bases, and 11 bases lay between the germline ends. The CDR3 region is CAISEEDLGEQYF. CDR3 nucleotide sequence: TGTGCCATCAGTGAGGAGGACTTGGGCGAGCAGTACTTC.

CDR3 in DNA: TGCGCCAGCAGCCAAGAGTGGTCAGGAGGTAGTGGCTACACCTTC. Protein sequence: CASSQEWSGGSGYTF. The genes are TRBV4-1 and TRBJ1-2, with D unclear. Trimming removed 0 bases from V and 7 bases from J, with 15 bases in between. The CDR3 is made up of 15 amino acids. Germline V CDR1 and CDR2: MGHRA, YSYEKL.

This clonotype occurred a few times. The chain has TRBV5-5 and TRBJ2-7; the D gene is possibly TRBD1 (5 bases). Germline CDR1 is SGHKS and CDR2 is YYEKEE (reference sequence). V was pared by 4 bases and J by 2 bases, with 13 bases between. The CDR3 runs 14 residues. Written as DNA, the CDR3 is TGTGCCAGCAGCCCAAGACAGCTAACCTACGAGCAGTACTTC. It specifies CASSPRQLTYEQYF.